The rows below give T cell receptor beta chains drawn from one sample of a study of T cells in Graves' hyperthyroidism and ophthalmopathy. Each CDR3 protein is one row after TCRdb ran MiXCR on the multiplex PCR reads. The table records hundreds of thousands of distinct CDR3 sequences, 15% to 20% of them present only once. The sequenced material came from blood. The receptors shown here come from a woman in her fifties or sixties with Graves' hyperthyroidism that later progressed to Graves' ophthalmopathy. The CDR3 runs from the conserved cysteine through the conserved F or W. Fields, in order: J gene, clone size, V gene, D gene, CDR3 DNA, CDR3 protein. A D gene is named only where the DNA matches it firmly. Clone size is given for some rows only: seen once, a few or many times, or a class if the clone is expanded.

j_gene: TRBJ2-1
abundance: many
v_gene: TRBV5-1
d_gene: NA
CDR3nt: TGCGCCAGCAGCTTGGGGCCGCGACAGCGAACTTCCTACAATGAGCAGTTCTTC
CDR3aa: CASSLGPRQRTSYNEQFF

j_gene: TRBJ2-3
abundance: many
v_gene: TRBV7-3
d_gene: NA
CDR3nt: TGTGCCAGCAGCCGATTGTCTAGCACAGATACGCAGTATTTT
CDR3aa: CASSRLSSTDTQYF

j_gene: TRBJ1-6
abundance: few
v_gene: TRBV7-9
d_gene: NA
CDR3nt: TGTGCCAGCAGCTTACTCGGGGACCATAATTCACCCCTCCACTTT
CDR3aa: CASSLLGDHNSPLHF

j_gene: TRBJ2-5
abundance: many
v_gene: TRBV30
d_gene: TRBD1
CDR3nt: TGTGCCGGCCGGGGACAGGGCTCAGAGACCCAGTACTTC
CDR3aa: CAGRGQGSETQYF

j_gene: TRBJ2-1
abundance: many
v_gene: TRBV27
d_gene: TRBD2
CDR3nt: TGTGCCAGCAGTTTATGGGCTAGCGGGGTCGGTGAGCAGTTCTTC
CDR3aa: CASSLWASGVGEQFF

j_gene: TRBJ1-1
abundance: NA
v_gene: TRBV2
d_gene: NA
CDR3nt: TGTGCCAGCAGTTCCCCAGGAACCACTGAAGCTTTCTTT
CDR3aa: CASSSPGTTEAFF

j_gene: TRBJ1-3
abundance: many
v_gene: TRBV3-1
d_gene: NA
CDR3nt: TGTGCCAGCAGCCCCGGGACCGTTGGAAACACCATATATTTT
CDR3aa: CASSPGTVGNTIYF

j_gene: TRBJ2-3
abundance: many
v_gene: TRBV11-2
d_gene: TRBD2
CDR3nt: TGTGCCAGCAGCCGAAATAGCGGGGGGGAGTTCGATACGCAGTATTTT
CDR3aa: CASSRNSGGEFDTQYF

j_gene: TRBJ1-6
abundance: many
v_gene: TRBV27
d_gene: NA
CDR3nt: TGTGCCAGCAGTTTAGACGGCTACAATAATTCACCCCTCCACTTT
CDR3aa: CASSLDGYNNSPLHF

j_gene: TRBJ2-3
abundance: NA
v_gene: TRBV3-1
d_gene: TRBD2
CDR3nt: TGTGCCAGCAGCCATGGACTAGCGGGGGTCAGCACAGATACGCAGTATTTT
CDR3aa: CASSHGLAGVSTDTQYF

j_gene: TRBJ1-6
abundance: many
v_gene: TRBV7-2
d_gene: NA
CDR3nt: TGTGCCAGCAGGTGGACAGCATATAATTCACCCCTCCACTTT
CDR3aa: CASRWTAYNSPLHF

j_gene: TRBJ2-3
abundance: few
v_gene: TRBV12-3/TRBV12-4
d_gene: NA
CDR3nt: TGTGCCAGCTACCCGGGGGTGTCAGATACGCAGTATTTT
CDR3aa: CASYPGVSDTQYF

j_gene: TRBJ1-2
abundance: NA
v_gene: TRBV20-1
d_gene: NA
CDR3nt: TGCAGTGCTAGCCGCCAGATCTATGGCTACACCTTC
CDR3aa: CSASRQIYGYTF

j_gene: TRBJ2-3
abundance: many
v_gene: TRBV6-1
d_gene: TRBD1
CDR3nt: TGTGCCAGCAGTTTACGGACAGGGTCTAGCACAGATACGCAGTATTTT
CDR3aa: CASSLRTGSSTDTQYF

j_gene: TRBJ1-1
abundance: once
v_gene: TRBV19
d_gene: NA
CDR3nt: TGTGCCAGTAGTGTGGGGACGGGAGAAGCTTTCTTT
CDR3aa: CASSVGTGEAFF

j_gene: TRBJ1-1
abundance: many
v_gene: TRBV18
d_gene: NA
CDR3nt: TGTGCCAGCTCACCATATACAGGAGAGAACACTGAAGCTTTCTTT
CDR3aa: CASSPYTGENTEAFF

j_gene: TRBJ2-1
abundance: NA
v_gene: TRBV20-1
d_gene: NA
CDR3nt: TGCAGTGGGCTGGACTACAATGAGCAGTTCTTC
CDR3aa: CSGLDYNEQFF

j_gene: TRBJ1-4
abundance: NA
v_gene: TRBV7-9
d_gene: NA
CDR3nt: TGTGCCAGCAGCTTAATCGGGGGAATCGGTGAAAAACTGTTTTTT
CDR3aa: CASSLIGGIGEKLFF

j_gene: TRBJ2-7
abundance: NA
v_gene: TRBV7-9
d_gene: NA
CDR3nt: TGTGCCAGCAGCTTAGGAATCAGCGGAGCCGAGCAGTACTTC
CDR3aa: CASSLGISGAEQYF

j_gene: TRBJ1-3
abundance: NA
v_gene: TRBV12-5
d_gene: NA
CDR3nt: TGTGCTAGTGGTTTGGTCCTTGGGGCGGGTTGGTCTGGAAACACCATATATTTT
CDR3aa: CASGLVLGAGWSGNTIYF

j_gene: TRBJ2-1
abundance: many
v_gene: TRBV6-2/TRBV6-3
d_gene: NA
CDR3nt: TGTGCCAGCAGTTACCCATTAAGCTCCTACAATGAGCAGTTCTTC
CDR3aa: CASSYPLSSYNEQFF

j_gene: TRBJ1-3
abundance: NA
v_gene: TRBV7-2
d_gene: NA
CDR3nt: TGTGCCAGCAGCCCAAATTTAGGGAGACCTGGAAACACCATATATTTT
CDR3aa: CASSPNLGRPGNTIYF

j_gene: TRBJ1-1
abundance: NA
v_gene: TRBV6-2/TRBV6-3
d_gene: TRBD1
CDR3nt: TGTGCCAGCAGCTTACAACAGGGGACGAACACTGAAGCTTTCTTT
CDR3aa: CASSLQQGTNTEAFF

j_gene: TRBJ2-1
abundance: few
v_gene: TRBV7-3
d_gene: TRBD2
CDR3nt: TGTGCCAGCAGCTTCGGTAGCGGGGAGGGCAATGAGCAGTTCTTC
CDR3aa: CASSFGSGEGNEQFF

j_gene: TRBJ2-3
abundance: NA
v_gene: TRBV12-3/TRBV12-4
d_gene: NA
CDR3nt: TGTGCCAGCAGTTTGATGCTAGGGGATACGCAGTATTTT
CDR3aa: CASSLMLGDTQYF

j_gene: TRBJ2-7
abundance: few
v_gene: TRBV29-1
d_gene: TRBD1
CDR3nt: TGCAGCGCCCGACAGGGGGATTGGGACGAGCAGTACTTC
CDR3aa: CSARQGDWDEQYF

j_gene: TRBJ1-2
abundance: NA
v_gene: TRBV6-1
d_gene: TRBD1
CDR3nt: TGTGCCAGCGACAGGGGGAACTATGGCTACACCTTC
CDR3aa: CASDRGNYGYTF

j_gene: TRBJ1-2
abundance: few
v_gene: TRBV20-1
d_gene: TRBD1
CDR3nt: TGCAGTGCTGGCCCGGGACAGACCGCCGGTGGCTACACCTTC
CDR3aa: CSAGPGQTAGGYTF

j_gene: TRBJ1-6
abundance: few
v_gene: TRBV5-1
d_gene: NA
CDR3nt: TGCGCCAGTACCTCGGGAGGTAGCAACAATTCACCCCTCCACTTT
CDR3aa: CASTSGGSNNSPLHF

j_gene: TRBJ1-4
abundance: NA
v_gene: TRBV6-1
d_gene: NA
CDR3nt: TGTGCCAGCAGTAGCCGGATGGTAACTAATGAAAAACTGTTTTTT
CDR3aa: CASSSRMVTNEKLFF

j_gene: TRBJ2-1
abundance: NA
v_gene: TRBV20-1
d_gene: NA
CDR3nt: TGCAGTGCCCAAGGCGGACAGATTTACAATGAGCAGTTCTTC
CDR3aa: CSAQGGQIYNEQFF

j_gene: TRBJ2-1
abundance: few
v_gene: TRBV7-9
d_gene: NA
CDR3nt: TGTGCCAGCAGCTTTGAGAGCTCCTACAATGAGCAGTTCTTC
CDR3aa: CASSFESSYNEQFF

j_gene: TRBJ1-1
abundance: many
v_gene: TRBV5-1
d_gene: TRBD1
CDR3nt: TGCGCCAGCAGCTTGGGACAGGGATTAACTGAAGCTTTCTTT
CDR3aa: CASSLGQGLTEAFF

j_gene: TRBJ2-5
abundance: NA
v_gene: TRBV7-8
d_gene: TRBD1
CDR3nt: TGTGCCAGCAGCTTAGGGGCAAGGACAGGATACCAAGAGACCCAGTACTTC
CDR3aa: CASSLGARTGYQETQYF

j_gene: TRBJ2-1
abundance: NA
v_gene: TRBV18
d_gene: NA
CDR3nt: TGTGCCAGCTCACCTGTTTGGGGGTACGGCTCCTACAATGAGCAGTTCTTC
CDR3aa: CASSPVWGYGSYNEQFF

j_gene: TRBJ2-5
abundance: few
v_gene: TRBV7-6
d_gene: TRBD2
CDR3nt: TGTGCCAGCAGCATACTAATCACTAGCGGGGGGGCGGAGACCCAGTACTTC
CDR3aa: CASSILITSGGAETQYF

j_gene: TRBJ2-2
abundance: NA
v_gene: TRBV7-3
d_gene: TRBD1
CDR3nt: TGTGCCAGCGGAAGACAGGGAAACACCGGGGAGCTGTTTTTT
CDR3aa: CASGRQGNTGELFF

j_gene: TRBJ2-2
abundance: NA
v_gene: TRBV19
d_gene: TRBD1
CDR3nt: TGTGCCAGCAAAGGGGAACAGGGGGCAACCGGGGAGCTGTTTTTT
CDR3aa: CASKGEQGATGELFF

j_gene: TRBJ2-7
abundance: NA
v_gene: TRBV20-1
d_gene: NA
CDR3nt: TGCAGTGCTAGTATGGGGCAGGGGATCGACGAGCAGTACTTC
CDR3aa: CSASMGQGIDEQYF

j_gene: TRBJ2-5
abundance: NA
v_gene: TRBV7-9
d_gene: NA
CDR3nt: TGTGCCAGCAGCTTAGGTCCCAGGGCGGAGGAGACCCAGTACTTC
CDR3aa: CASSLGPRAEETQYF

j_gene: TRBJ2-2
abundance: many
v_gene: TRBV2
d_gene: NA
CDR3nt: TGTGCCAGCAGTGAGAGGTCGACGAACACCGGGGAGCTGTTTTTT
CDR3aa: CASSERSTNTGELFF

j_gene: TRBJ1-1
abundance: many
v_gene: TRBV7-9
d_gene: NA
CDR3nt: TGTGCCAGCAGCTTGGAGGGAAAGTGGGCTGAAGCTTTCTTT
CDR3aa: CASSLEGKWAEAFF

j_gene: TRBJ2-3
abundance: many
v_gene: TRBV5-1
d_gene: TRBD2
CDR3nt: TGCGCCAGCAGCTTGGTATCTAGCGGGGCCACAGATACGCAGTATTTT
CDR3aa: CASSLVSSGATDTQYF

j_gene: TRBJ1-2
abundance: few
v_gene: TRBV7-9
d_gene: TRBD1
CDR3nt: TGTGCCAGCAGCTTTACATTAGACAGGGTAGCTAACTATGGCTACACCTTC
CDR3aa: CASSFTLDRVANYGYTF